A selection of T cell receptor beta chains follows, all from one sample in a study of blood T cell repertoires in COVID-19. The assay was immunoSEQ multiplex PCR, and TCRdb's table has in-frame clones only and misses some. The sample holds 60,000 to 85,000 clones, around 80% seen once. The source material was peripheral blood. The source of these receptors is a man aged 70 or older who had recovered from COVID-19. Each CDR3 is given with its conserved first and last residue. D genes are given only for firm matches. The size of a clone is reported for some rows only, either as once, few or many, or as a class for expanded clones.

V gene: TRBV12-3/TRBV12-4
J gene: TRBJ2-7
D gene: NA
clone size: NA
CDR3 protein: CASSQRSYEQYF
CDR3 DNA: TGTGCCAGCAGTCAACGGTCCTACGAGCAGTACTTC

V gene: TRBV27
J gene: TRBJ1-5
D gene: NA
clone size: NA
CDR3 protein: CASKRAGDNQPQHF
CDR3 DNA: TGTGCCAGCAAAAGGGCGGGGGACAATCAGCCCCAGCATTTT

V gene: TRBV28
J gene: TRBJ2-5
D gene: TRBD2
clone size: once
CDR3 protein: CASSPGLGAGVETQYF
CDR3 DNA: TGTGCCAGCAGTCCCGGCCTGGGAGCGGGAGTAGAGACCCAGTACTTC

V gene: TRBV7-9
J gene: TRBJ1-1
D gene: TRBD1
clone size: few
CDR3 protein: CASRSRDRVDTEAFF
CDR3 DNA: TGTGCCAGCAGGTCCCGGGACAGGGTTGACACTGAAGCTTTCTTT

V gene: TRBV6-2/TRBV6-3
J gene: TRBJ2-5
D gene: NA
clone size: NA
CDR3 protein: CASSQQGRETQYF
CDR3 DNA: TGTGCCAGCAGCCAACAGGGCCGGGAGACCCAGTACTTC

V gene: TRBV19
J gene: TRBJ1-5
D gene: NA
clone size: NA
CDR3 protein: CASRDWEQPQHF
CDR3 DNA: TGTGCCAGCCGGGATTGGGAGCAGCCCCAGCATTTT

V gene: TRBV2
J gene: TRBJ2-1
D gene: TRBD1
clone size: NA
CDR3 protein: CASSPRTGGNNEQFF
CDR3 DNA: TGTGCCAGCAGCCCGCGGACAGGGGGAAACAATGAGCAGTTCTTC

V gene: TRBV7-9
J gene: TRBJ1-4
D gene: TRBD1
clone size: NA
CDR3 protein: CASSPTRQGGEKLFF
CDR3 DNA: TGTGCCAGCAGCCCCACAAGACAGGGAGGCGAAAAACTGTTTTTT

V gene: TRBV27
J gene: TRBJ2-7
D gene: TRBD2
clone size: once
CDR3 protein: CASSTLAGDYEQYF
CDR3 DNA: TGTGCCAGCAGTACCCTAGCGGGAGACTACGAGCAGTACTTC

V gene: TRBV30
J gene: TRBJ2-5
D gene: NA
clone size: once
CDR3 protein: CAWSYQGSQTQYF
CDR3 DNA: TGTGCCTGGAGTTATCAGGGTAGTCAGACCCAGTACTTC

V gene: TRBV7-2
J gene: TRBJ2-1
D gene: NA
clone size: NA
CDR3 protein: CASNGGKGRVTYNEQFF
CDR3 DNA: TGTGCCAGCAACGGGGGAAAGGGCAGGGTAACCTACAATGAGCAGTTCTTC

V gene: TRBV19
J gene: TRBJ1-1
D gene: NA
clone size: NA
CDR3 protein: CASRDSEAFF
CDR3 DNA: TGTGCCAGTAGGGACAGTGAAGCTTTCTTT

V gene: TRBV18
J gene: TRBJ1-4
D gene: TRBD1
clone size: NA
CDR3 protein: CASSLGTGGNEKLFF
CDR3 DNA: TGTGCCAGCTCACTCGGGACAGGGGGTAATGAAAAACTGTTTTTT

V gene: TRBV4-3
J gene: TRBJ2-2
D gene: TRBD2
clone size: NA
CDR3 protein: CASSQAPGLAGGERGTGELFF
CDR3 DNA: TGCGCCAGCAGCCAAGCCCCGGGACTAGCGGGAGGGGAGCGCGGCACCGGGGAGCTGTTTTTT

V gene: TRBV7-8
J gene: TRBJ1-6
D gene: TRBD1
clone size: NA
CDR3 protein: CASSPRTGTLSPLHF
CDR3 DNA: TGTGCCAGCAGCCCCCGGACAGGGACTTTGTCACCCCTCCACTTT

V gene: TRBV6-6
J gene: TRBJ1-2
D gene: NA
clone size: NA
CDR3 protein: CASSYPQVNYGYTF
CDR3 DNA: TGTGCCAGCAGTTACCCACAGGTTAACTATGGCTACACCTTC

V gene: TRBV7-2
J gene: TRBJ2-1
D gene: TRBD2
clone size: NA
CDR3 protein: CASSLVDMGLAGLF
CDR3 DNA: TGTGCCAGCAGCTTAGTGGACATGGGACTAGCGGGACTCTTC

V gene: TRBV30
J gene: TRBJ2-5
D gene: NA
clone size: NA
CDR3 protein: CAWSRTSRGETQYF
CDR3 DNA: TGTGCCTGGAGCCGGACCTCCAGGGGAGAGACCCAGTACTTC

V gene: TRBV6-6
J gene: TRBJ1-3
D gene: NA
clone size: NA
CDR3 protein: CASRPNRAGNTIYF
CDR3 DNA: TGTGCCAGCAGACCAAACAGGGCCGGAAACACCATATATTTT

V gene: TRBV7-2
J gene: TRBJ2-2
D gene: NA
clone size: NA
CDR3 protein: CASSPGHPNTGELFF
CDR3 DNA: TGTGCCAGCAGCCCGGGACACCCGAACACCGGGGAGCTGTTTTTT

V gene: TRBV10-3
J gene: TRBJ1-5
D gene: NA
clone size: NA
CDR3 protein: CAISESAMRALVYQPQHF
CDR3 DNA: TGTGCCATCAGTGAGTCCGCTATGAGGGCGCTGGTTTATCAGCCCCAGCATTTT

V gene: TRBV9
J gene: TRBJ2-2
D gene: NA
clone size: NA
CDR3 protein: CASSVVWQAGELFF
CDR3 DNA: TGTGCCAGCAGCGTAGTGTGGCAGGCCGGGGAGCTGTTTTTT

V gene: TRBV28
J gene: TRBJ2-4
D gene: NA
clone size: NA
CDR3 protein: CASSETTRAKNIQYF
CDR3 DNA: TGTGCCAGCAGTGAGACGACTCGGGCCAAAAACATTCAGTACTTC

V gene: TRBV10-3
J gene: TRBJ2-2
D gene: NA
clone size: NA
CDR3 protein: CAIKGTGATGELFF
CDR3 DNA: TGTGCCATCAAAGGAACGGGAGCAACCGGGGAGCTGTTTTTT

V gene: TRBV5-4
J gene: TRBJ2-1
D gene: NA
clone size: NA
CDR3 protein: CASSQTDRNPYNEQFF
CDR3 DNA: TGTGCCAGCAGCCAGACCGACAGGAATCCCTACAATGAGCAGTTCTTC

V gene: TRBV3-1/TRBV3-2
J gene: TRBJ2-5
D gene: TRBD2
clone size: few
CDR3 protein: CASSLGGGRETQYF
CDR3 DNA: TGTGCCAGCAGCCTGGGGGGGGGTCGGGAGACCCAGTACTTC

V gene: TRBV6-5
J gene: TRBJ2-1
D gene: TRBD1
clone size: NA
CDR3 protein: CASNRQGTHNEQFF
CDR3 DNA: TGTGCCAGCAACCGACAGGGCACCCACAATGAGCAGTTCTTC

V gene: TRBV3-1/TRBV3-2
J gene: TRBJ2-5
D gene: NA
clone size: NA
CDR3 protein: CASSQGRQETQYF
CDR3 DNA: TGTGCCAGCAGCCAAGGTCGGCAAGAGACCCAGTACTTC

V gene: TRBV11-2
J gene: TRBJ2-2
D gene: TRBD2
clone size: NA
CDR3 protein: CASSSSGGVSNTGELFF
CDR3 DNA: TGTGCCAGCAGCTCTAGCGGGGGGGTTTCGAACACCGGGGAGCTGTTTTTT

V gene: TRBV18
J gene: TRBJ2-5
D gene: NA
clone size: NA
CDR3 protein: CASSPVKETQYF
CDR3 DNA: TGTGCCAGCTCACCAGTCAAAGAGACCCAGTACTTC

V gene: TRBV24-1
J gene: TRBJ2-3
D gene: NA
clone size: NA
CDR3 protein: CATSLRENTQYF
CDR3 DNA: TGTGCCACCAGTCTGAGGGAAAATACGCAGTATTTT

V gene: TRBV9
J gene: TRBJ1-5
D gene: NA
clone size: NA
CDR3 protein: CASSVDGSSNQPQHF
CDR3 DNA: TGTGCCAGCAGCGTAGACGGTTCGAGCAATCAGCCCCAGCATTTT

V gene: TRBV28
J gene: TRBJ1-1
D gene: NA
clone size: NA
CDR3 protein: CASSLNSDSRTEAFF
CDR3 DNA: TGTGCCAGCAGCTTAAATTCGGACAGTAGAACTGAAGCTTTCTTT

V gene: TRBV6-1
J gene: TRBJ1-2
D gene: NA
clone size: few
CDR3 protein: CASSEGFGGLSGYTF
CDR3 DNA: TGTGCCAGCAGTGAGGGATTTGGGGGGTTGTCCGGCTACACCTTC

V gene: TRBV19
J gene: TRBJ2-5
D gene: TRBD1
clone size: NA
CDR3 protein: CASSTGQVWETQYF
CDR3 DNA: TGTGCCAGTAGTACCGGACAGGTCTGGGAGACCCAGTACTTC

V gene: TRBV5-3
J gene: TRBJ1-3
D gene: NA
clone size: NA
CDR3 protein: CARTDRNPSGNTIYF
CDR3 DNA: TGTGCCAGAACTGACAGAAATCCCTCTGGAAACACCATATATTTT